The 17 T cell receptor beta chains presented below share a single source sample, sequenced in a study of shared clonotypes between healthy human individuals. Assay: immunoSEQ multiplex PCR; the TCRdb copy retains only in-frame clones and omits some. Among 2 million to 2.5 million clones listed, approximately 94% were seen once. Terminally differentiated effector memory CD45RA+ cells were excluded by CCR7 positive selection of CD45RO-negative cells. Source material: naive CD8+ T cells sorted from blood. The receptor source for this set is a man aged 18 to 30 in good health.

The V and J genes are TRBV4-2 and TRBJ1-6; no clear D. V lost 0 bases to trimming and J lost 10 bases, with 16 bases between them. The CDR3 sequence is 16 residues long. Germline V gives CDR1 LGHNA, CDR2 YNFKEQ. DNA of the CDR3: TGTGCCAGCAGCCAAGAATTGGGTTTCGGCAAATCACCCCTCCACTTT. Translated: CASSQELGFGKSPLHF.

The CDR3 DNA is TGTGCCAGCTCACCACAGGCAGCTGGAAACACCATATATTTT. It translates to CASSPQAAGNTIYF. This chain links TRBV18 with TRBJ1-3; D is unresolved. CDR3 length equals 14 residues. CDR1 and CDR2 (germline): KGHSH, LQKENI. The V end was cut by 1 base, the J end by 2 bases, with 6 bases between.

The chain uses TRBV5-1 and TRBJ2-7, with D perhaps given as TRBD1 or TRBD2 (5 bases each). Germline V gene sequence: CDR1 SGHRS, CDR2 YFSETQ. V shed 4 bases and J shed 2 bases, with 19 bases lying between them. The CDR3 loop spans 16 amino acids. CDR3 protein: CASSNPWGNGTYEQYF. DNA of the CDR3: TGCGCCAGCAGCAACCCGTGGGGGAACGGAACCTACGAGCAGTACTTC.

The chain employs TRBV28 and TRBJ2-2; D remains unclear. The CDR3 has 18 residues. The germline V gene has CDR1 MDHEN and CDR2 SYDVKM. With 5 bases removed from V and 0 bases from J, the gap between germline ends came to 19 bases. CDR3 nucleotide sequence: TGTGCCAGCAGTCTATCTGGGTTTCGGCCTTCGAACACCGGGGAGCTGTTTTTT. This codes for CASSLSGFRPSNTGELFF.

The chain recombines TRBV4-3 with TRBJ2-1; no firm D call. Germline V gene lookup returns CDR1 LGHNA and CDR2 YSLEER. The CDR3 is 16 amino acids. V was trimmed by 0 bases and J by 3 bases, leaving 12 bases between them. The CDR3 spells CASSQDGLGIYNEQFF. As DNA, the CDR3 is TGCGCCAGCAGCCAAGATGGCCTGGGGATCTACAATGAGCAGTTCTTC.

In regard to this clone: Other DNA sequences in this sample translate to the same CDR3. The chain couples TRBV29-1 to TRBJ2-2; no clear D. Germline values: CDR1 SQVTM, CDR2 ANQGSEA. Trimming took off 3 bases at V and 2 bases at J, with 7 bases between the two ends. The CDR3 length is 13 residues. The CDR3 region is CSVDRDNTGELFF. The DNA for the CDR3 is TGCAGCGTTGATCGAGACAACACCGGGGAGCTGTTTTTT.

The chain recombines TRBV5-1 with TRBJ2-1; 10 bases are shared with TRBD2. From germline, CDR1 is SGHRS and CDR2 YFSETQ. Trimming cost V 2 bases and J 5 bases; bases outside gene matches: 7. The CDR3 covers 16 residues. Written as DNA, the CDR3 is TGCGCCAGCAGCTTCAGCGGGAGGGCGTTGGACAATGAGCAGTTCTTC. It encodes CASSFSGRALDNEQFF.

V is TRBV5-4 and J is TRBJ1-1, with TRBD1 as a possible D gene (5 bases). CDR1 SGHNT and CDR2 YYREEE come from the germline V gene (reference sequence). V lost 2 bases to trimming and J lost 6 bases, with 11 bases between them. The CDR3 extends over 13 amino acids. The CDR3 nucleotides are TGTGCCAGCAGCTTTATGACAGCCCCTGAAGCTTTCTTT. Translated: CASSFMTAPEAFF. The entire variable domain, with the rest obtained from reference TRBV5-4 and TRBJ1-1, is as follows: ETGVTQSPTHLIKTRGQQVTLRCSSQSGHNTVSWYQQALGQGPQFIFQYYREEENGRGNFPPRFSGLQFPNYSSELNVNALELDDSALYLCASSFMTAPEAFFGQGTRLTVV.

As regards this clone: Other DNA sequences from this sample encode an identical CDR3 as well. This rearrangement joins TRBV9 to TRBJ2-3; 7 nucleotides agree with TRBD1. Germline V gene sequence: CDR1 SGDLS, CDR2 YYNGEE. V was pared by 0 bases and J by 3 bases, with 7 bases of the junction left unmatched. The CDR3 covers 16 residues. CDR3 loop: CASSVDGPGGTDTQYF. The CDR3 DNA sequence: TGTGCCAGCAGCGTAGATGGGCCAGGGGGAACAGATACGCAGTATTTT.

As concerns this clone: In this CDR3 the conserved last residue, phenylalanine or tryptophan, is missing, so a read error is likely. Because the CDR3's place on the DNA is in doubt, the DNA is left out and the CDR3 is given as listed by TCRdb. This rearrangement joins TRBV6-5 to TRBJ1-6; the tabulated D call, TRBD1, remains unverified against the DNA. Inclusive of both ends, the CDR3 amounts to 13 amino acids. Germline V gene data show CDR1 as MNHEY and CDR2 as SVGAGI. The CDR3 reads CASSYTDRDKIHG.

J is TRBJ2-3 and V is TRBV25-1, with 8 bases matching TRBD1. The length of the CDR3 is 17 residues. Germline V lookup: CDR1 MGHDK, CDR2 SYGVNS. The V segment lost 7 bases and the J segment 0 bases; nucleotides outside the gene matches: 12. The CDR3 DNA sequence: TGTGCCAGCAACTGGGACAGGACCACCCCGAGCACAGATACGCAGTATTTT. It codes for CASNWDRTTPSTDTQYF.

The CDR3 is CASSYDSQQTQYF. The CDR3 bases are TGTGCCAGCAGTTACGACAGTCAGCAGACCCAGTACTTC. The V gene is TRBV6-6, the J gene TRBJ2-5; the D gene is possibly TRBD1 (5 bases). The V end was cut by 2 bases, the J end by 6 bases, with 10 bases between. CDR3 size: 13 residues. CDR1 MNHNY and CDR2 SVGAGI come from the germline V gene (reference sequence).

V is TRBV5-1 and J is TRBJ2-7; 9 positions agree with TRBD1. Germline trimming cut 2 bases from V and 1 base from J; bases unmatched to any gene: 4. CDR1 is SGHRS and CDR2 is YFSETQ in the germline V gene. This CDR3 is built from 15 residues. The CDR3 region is CASSFRQGVSYEQYF. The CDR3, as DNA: TGCGCCAGCAGCTTTCGACAGGGGGTATCCTACGAGCAGTACTTC.

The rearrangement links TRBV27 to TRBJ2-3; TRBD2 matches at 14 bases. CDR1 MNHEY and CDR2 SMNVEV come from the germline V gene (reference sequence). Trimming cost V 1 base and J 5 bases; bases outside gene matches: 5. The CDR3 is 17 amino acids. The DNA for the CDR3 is TGTGCCAGCAGTTTATTGGGACTAGCGGGAGAGGGAGATACGCAGTATTTT. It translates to CASSLLGLAGEGDTQYF.

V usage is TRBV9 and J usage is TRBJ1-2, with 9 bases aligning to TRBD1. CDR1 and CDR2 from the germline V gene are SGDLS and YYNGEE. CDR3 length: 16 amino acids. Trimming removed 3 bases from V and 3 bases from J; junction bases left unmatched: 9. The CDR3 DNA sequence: TGTGCCAGCAGCGCTCCTCGGGACAGGGTGGACTATGGCTACACCTTC. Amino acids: CASSAPRDRVDYGYTF.

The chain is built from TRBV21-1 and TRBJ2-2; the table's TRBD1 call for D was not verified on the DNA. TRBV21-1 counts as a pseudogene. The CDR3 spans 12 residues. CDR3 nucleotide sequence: TGTGCCAGCAGCAAGTTATGGCAGGAGCTGTTTTTT. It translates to CASSKLWQELFF.

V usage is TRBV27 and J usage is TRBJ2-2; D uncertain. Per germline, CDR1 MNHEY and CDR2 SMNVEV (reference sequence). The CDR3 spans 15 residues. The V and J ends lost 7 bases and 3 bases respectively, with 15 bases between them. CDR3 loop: CASKLRLRDTGELFF. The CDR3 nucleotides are TGTGCCAGCAAGCTCAGGTTACGGGACACCGGGGAGCTGTTTTTT.